These 14 T cell receptor beta chains originate from one sample sequenced in a study of cytomegalovirus exposure and HLA in healthy donors. The PCR employed 60 Vbeta primers together with 13 Jbeta primers. Clones were read by immunoSEQ multiplex PCR, and TCRdb kept only the in-frame ones, dropping some. The sample yields some 40,000 clones, approximately 84% seen once. Sequenced: PBMCs. These TCRs come from a man aged 45-65 years in good health and CMV-seronegative.

This clone has more than one count but fewer than ten. The chain joins TRBV27 to TRBJ1-1; D not certain. The germline gives CDR1 MNHEY, CDR2 SMNVEV (reference sequence). The CDR3 has 14 amino acids. V was cut by 6 bases and J by 5 bases, with 16 bases left in between. The CDR3 here is CASRMDSQGTEAFF. For the CDR3, the DNA is TGTGCCAGCAGAATGGACTCCCAAGGGACTGAAGCTTTCTTT.

The chain combines TRBV4-1 with TRBJ2-2, with 8 bases that match TRBD2. Germline trimming cut 0 bases from V and 5 bases from J; bases unmatched to any gene: 5. Germline CDR1 reads MGHRA; CDR2 reads YSYEKL. The CDR3 runs 16 residues. CDR3 residues: CASSQDPGLVTGELFF. The CDR3 region has the DNA TGCGCCAGCAGCCAAGACCCGGGACTAGTAACCGGGGAGCTGTTTTTT.

This clone was counted a single time. This rearrangement joins TRBV7-2 to TRBJ2-7; 10 nucleotides agree with TRBD1. This CDR3 region has 15 residues. J gave up 1 base and V 5 bases, and 5 bases lay outside the gene matches. Germline CDR1 reads SGHTA; CDR2 reads FQGNSA. The CDR3 DNA follows: TGTGCCAGCAGCAAGGACAGGGGGGGGTCCTACGAGCAGTACTTC. Residues: CASSKDRGGSYEQYF.

V and J are TRBV7-2 and TRBJ2-3; tentatively, D is TRBD1 (5 bases). CDR3 length: 14 residues. The ends were cut back, 5 bases at V and 9 bases at J, with 18 bases in the middle. The germline CDR1 and CDR2 sequences are SGHTA and FQGNSA. CDR3 DNA: TGTGCCAGCAGCCCCCTGGGGCAGTTCTTGACGCAGTATTTT. Protein: CASSPLGQFLTQYF.

This sequence joins TRBV18 and TRBJ2-2; TRBD1 agrees at 8 bases. Trimming took 1 base from V and 8 from J; bases not matched to a gene: 6. The CDR3 has 15 residues. CDR1 and CDR2 from the germline V gene are KGHSH and LQKENI. The CDR3 here is CASSPLQGASGELFF. In nucleotides, the CDR3 is TGTGCCAGCTCACCACTGCAGGGGGCATCGGGGGAGCTGTTTTTT.

The CDR3 DNA follows: TGTGCCAGCACTAGGGACTCCCCTGGGAGCTTGTCCAAAAACATTCAGTACTTC. It codes for CASTRDSPGSLSKNIQYF. The J gene is TRBJ2-4, the V gene TRBV2, with D possibly TRBD2 on 6 matching bases. The CDR3 extends over 18 amino acids. The V gene lost 7 bases and the J gene lost 2 bases, with 24 bases spanning the gap. The germline V gene encodes CDR1 SNHLY and CDR2 FYNNEI.

This clone appeared a few times. This chain links TRBV5-4 with TRBJ2-7; 7 positions agree with TRBD1. Unmatched junction bases numbered 9, after V lost 4 bases and J lost 5 bases. Germline CDR1 SGHNT, CDR2 YYREEE (reference sequence). This CDR3 is 14 amino acids long. In DNA, the CDR3 is TGTGCCAGCAGCGCCAAACAGGGGCCGGACGAGCAGTACTTC. This encodes CASSAKQGPDEQYF.

The chain carries TRBV19 and TRBJ2-1; 7 bases align to TRBD2. Germline V gene sequence: CDR1 LNHDA, CDR2 SQIVND (reference sequence). Losses at the gene ends were 5 bases for V and 5 bases for J; bases not matched to a gene: 3. The CDR3 runs 13 residues. CDR3 protein: CASSPGLNNEQFF. Here the CDR3 DNA reads TGTGCCAGTAGTCCGGGACTAAACAATGAGCAGTTCTTC.

CDR3 DNA: TGTGCCAGCAGTTTAGGACAGGGGATCGGTCAGCCCCAGCATTTT. Residues: CASSLGQGIGQPQHF. This chain joins TRBV28 and TRBJ1-5; 9 bases align to TRBD1. CDR1 and CDR2 (germline): MDHEN, SYDVKM. The trim removed 2 bases at V and 6 bases at J, leaving 5 bases unmatched. The CDR3 totals 15 residues.

The V gene is TRBV6-1, the J gene TRBJ1-1; D is unresolved. The CDR3 length is 15 residues. Deletions cut 1 base from V and 10 bases from J, with 19 bases between. Germline V gene lookup returns CDR1 MNHNS and CDR2 SASEGT. CDR3 coding DNA: TGTGCCAGCAGTGAAGTCCGCGGCTCTGCCTTGGGAGCTTTCTTT. Translated, it gives CASSEVRGSALGAFF.

This chain joins TRBV5-1 and TRBJ2-1, with 10 bases matching TRBD2. The CDR3 covers 16 residues. CDR1 is SGHRS, CDR2 YFSETQ, per germline. Germline trimming cut 7 bases from V and 7 bases from J; bases unmatched to any gene: 14. DNA of the CDR3: TGCGCCAGCGCATGGGGGCCTAGCGGGAGTGGTAATGAGCAGTTCTTC. It codes for CASAWGPSGSGNEQFF.

The rearrangement joins TRBV7-2 to TRBJ1-4, with TRBD1 as a possible D gene (5 bases). Trimming shortened V by 5 bases and J by 7 bases, and 14 bases separated the two germline ends. Germline loops: CDR1 SGHTA, CDR2 FQGNSA. There are 14 residues in the CDR3. The CDR3 bases are TGTGCCAGCAGCCCCAGTGGGGGGGGTGAAAAACTGTTTTTT. Protein sequence: CASSPSGGGEKLFF. The full variable domain, with the rest looked up from reference TRBV7-2 and TRBJ1-4, is GAGVSQSPSNKVTEKGKDVELRCDPISGHTALYWYRQSLGQGLEFLIYFQGNSAPDKSGLPSDRFSAERTGGSVSTLTIQRTQQEDSAVYLCASSPSGGGEKLFFGSGTQLSVL.

V usage is TRBV11-3 and J usage is TRBJ2-3, with D possibly being TRBD1 (6 bases). Germline-derived CDR1 and CDR2 are SGHNT and YENEEA. The CDR3 totals 15 residues. Trimming took off 1 base at V and 4 bases at J, with 12 bases between the two ends. The CDR3 DNA is TGTGCCAGCAGCTTAGGTCTCGGGACACCAGATACGCAGTATTTT. This translates into CASSLGLGTPDTQYF.

The chain links TRBV7-8 to TRBJ2-7; 7 positions agree with TRBD1. CDR1 is SGHVS, CDR2 FQNEAQ, per germline. CDR3 length equals 17 residues. The V segment lost 2 bases and the J segment 0 bases; nucleotides outside the gene matches: 10. The CDR3 loop reads CASSLPTKGAASYEQYF. CDR3 coding DNA: TGTGCCAGCAGCTTACCCACTAAGGGGGCTGCCTCCTACGAGCAGTACTTC.